Listed here are 14 T cell receptor beta chains from one sample, sequenced in a study of blood T cells in healthy people across ages. The authors ran a second PCR of roughly 6 to 12 cycles using a sample-barcoded 5' primer and a J-beta primer mix. TCRdb passed the 5' RACE reads through MiXCR, listing each CDR3 protein once. Here the sample spans around 1,000,000 distinct CDR3 sequences, approximately 25% being singletons. These data were likewise used in another study, on T cells of mothers and their children.

What was sequenced was blood. These receptors were taken from a girl aged 2 to 9 in good health.

This clonotype was picked up a small number of times. V gene TRBV7-3 combines with J gene TRBJ2-1, with D possibly matching TRBD1 (5 bases). Trimming shortened V by 5 bases and J by 0 bases, and 11 bases separated the two germline ends. The germline gives CDR1 SGHTA, CDR2 FQGTGA. The CDR3 runs 15 residues. CDR3 sequence: CASSPTAISYNEQFF. For the CDR3, the DNA is TGTGCCAGCAGCCCGACAGCGATCTCCTACAATGAGCAGTTCTTC.

This clonotype was detected a few times. V and J are TRBV28 and TRBJ2-7; perhaps TRBD1 as D (6 bases). Per germline, CDR1 MDHEN and CDR2 SYDVKM. Trimming left V 1 base short and J 5 bases short, with 12 bases between. CDR3 length equals 14 residues. This CDR3 is CASSLLVEGDEQYF. The CDR3 coding sequence is TGTGCCAGCAGTTTATTAGTTGAGGGGGACGAGCAGTACTTC.

Points on this clonotype: Because the CDR3 is missing its conserved closing phenylalanine or tryptophan, this is likely a read error. The chain uses TRBV12-3 or TRBV12-4 and TRBJ2-7, with TRBD1 identical over 12 bases. CDR3 size: 17 residues. V trimming: 4 bases; J trimming: 5 bases; junction bases outside the gene matches: 12. The CDR3 region is CASSSPRDRGPFHEQYL. The CDR3 bases are TGTGCCAGCAGTTCCCCCCGGGACAGGGGGCCATTCCACGAGCAGTACCTC.

This chain links TRBV28 with TRBJ2-7; no reliable D call. The end of the DNA fits TRBJ2-5 better, so the J call may be wrong. This CDR3 spans 17 amino acids. The germline V gene has CDR1 MDHEN and CDR2 SYDVKM. Here the CDR3 reads CASSPFRTVTLWETQYF. CDR3 DNA sequence: TGTGCCAGCAGCCCTTTCCGGACGGTAACCTTATGGGAGACCCAGTACTTC.

J is TRBJ1-2 and V is TRBV11-2; 7 bases line up with TRBD1. Trimming cost V 4 bases and J 12 bases; bases outside gene matches: 11. CDR3 size: 13 residues. Germline loops: CDR1 SGHAT, CDR2 FQNNGV. As DNA, the CDR3 is TGTGCCAGCAGCTCCGACCCAGGACAGGAGAACACCTTC. Protein sequence: CASSSDPGQENTF.

This clonotype was observed a single time. V is TRBV7-2 and J is TRBJ2-3; D is unresolved. Germline CDR1 reads SGHTA; CDR2 reads FQGNSA. The CDR3 runs to 14 residues. V was clipped by 0 bases and J by 9 bases, with 13 bases between them. Here the CDR3 DNA reads TGTGCCAGCAGCTTAGCGCCCGGCACGAAAACGCAGTATTTT. It yields the protein CASSLAPGTKTQYF.

The V gene is TRBV20-1, the J gene TRBJ2-5, with D unresolved. The ends were cut back, 3 bases at V and 5 bases at J, with 13 bases in the middle. CDR3 length: 13 amino acids. The germline V gene encodes CDR1 DFQATT and CDR2 SNEGSKA (reference sequence). The CDR3 here is CSARETTGETQYF. The DNA of the CDR3 is TGCAGTGCTAGGGAGACCACTGGTGAGACCCAGTACTTC.

The chain has TRBV20-1 and TRBJ2-7; tentatively, D is TRBD2 (6 bases). Germline assignment: CDR1 DFQATT and CDR2 SNEGSKA (reference sequence). With 4 bases removed from V and 0 bases from J, the gap between germline ends came to 25 bases. The CDR3 sequence is 18 residues long. CDR3: CSAINWGLSSDRSYEQYF. The CDR3 DNA reads as TGCAGTGCTATTAATTGGGGTTTGTCTAGCGACCGCTCCTACGAGCAGTACTTC.

The chain is built from TRBV29-1 and TRBJ1-1; D is unresolved. Germline-derived CDR1 and CDR2 are SQVTM and ANQGSEA. The germline V and J ends were trimmed by 7 bases and 7 bases, with 10 bases remaining between them. The CDR3 has 10 residues. The CDR3 protein is CSGELVEAFF. Written as DNA, the CDR3 is TGCAGCGGCGAACTAGTTGAAGCTTTCTTT. The variable domain in full, completed from reference TRBV29-1 and TRBJ1-1, reads SAVISQKPSRDICQRGTSLTIQCQVDSQVTMMFWYRQQPGQSLTLIATANQGSEATYESGFVIDKFPISRPNLTFSTLTVSNMSPEDSSIYLCSGELVEAFFGQGTRLTVV.

The chain couples TRBV2 to TRBJ1-2; D is unclear. This CDR3 has 12 residues. V was trimmed by 8 bases and J by 4 bases, leaving 11 bases between them. Germline V gene sequence: CDR1 SNHLY, CDR2 FYNNEI. As DNA, the CDR3 is TGTGCCAGCCTGGTAGGGATCTATGGCTACACCTTC. Translated, it gives CASLVGIYGYTF.

The J gene is TRBJ1-2, the V gene TRBV4-2; 7 bases are a match to TRBD1. Looked up from germline, CDR1 is LGHNA and CDR2 is YNFKEQ. The CDR3 is 15 residues long. Trimming at V came to 4 bases and at J to 6 bases, leaving 11 bases not matched to a gene. The CDR3 region has the DNA TGTGCCAGCAGCCTCTCTCCCGGGACAGAGGATGGCTACACCTTC. This sequence encodes CASSLSPGTEDGYTF.

This chain links TRBV7-6 with TRBJ2-5; D remains ambiguous. Germline V gives CDR1 SGHVS, CDR2 FNYEAQ. The V end was cut by 2 bases, the J end by 1 base, with 8 bases between. The CDR3 has 14 residues. The CDR3 sequence: CASSLQSTQETQYF. CDR3 DNA sequence: TGTGCCAGCAGCTTACAATCGACCCAAGAGACCCAGTACTTC.

The CDR3, as DNA: TGCGCCAGCAGCCTTCGGACAGGGCGAACCGAGCAGTACTTC. It codes for CASSLRTGRTEQYF. The gene calls are TRBV4-1 and TRBJ2-7; 8 positions match TRBD1. J gave up 6 bases and V 4 bases, and 8 bases lay outside the gene matches. The CDR3 is made up of 14 amino acids. Germline V gene lookup returns CDR1 MGHRA and CDR2 YSYEKL.

Remarks on this clonotype: A junction boundary mismatches the germline segment, possibly from a read error. The chain links TRBV6-5 to TRBJ1-4; 8 bases agree with TRBD1. CDR1 is MNHEY and CDR2 is SVGAGI in the germline V gene. CDR3 length: 15 amino acids. This chain's CDR3 is CAISYSTGDGEKLFF. The DNA of the CDR3 is TGTGCCATCAGTTACTCGACAGGGGACGGTGAAAAACTGTTTTTT.